The next 25 T cell receptor beta chains were all read from a single sample in a study of vaccination and CD4 T cells after COVID-19. Antigen specificity for these receptors is unknown. The Oncomine TCR Beta short-read assay generated sequence data from the DNA of cultured CD4+ T cells. Each CDR3 protein is one row after TCRdb ran MiXCR on the PCR reads. The sample lists 20,000 to 25,000 distinct CDR3 sequences; around a third were seen once. Time point of the sample: late sampling 161 to 241 days after vaccination in a few convalescent patients. Indicated treatment: approximately nine-day PBMC culture with coronavirus spike peptide pools or control peptides (ViraFEST assay). The material sequenced was CD4+ T cells from blood, cultured in vitro, taken about 7 months after SARS-CoV-2 vaccination. These receptors were collected from a human donor who had recovered from COVID-19.

There are a few counts of this clonotype. The CDR3 DNA reads TGTGCCAGCAGAGCGGCGGGGGAAGAGACCCAGTACTTC. Amino acids: CASRAAGEETQYF. The rearrangement links TRBV4-2 to TRBJ2-5, with 7 bases aligning to TRBD2. CDR3 size: 13 residues. CDR1 and CDR2 (germline): LGHNA, YNFKEQ. V gave up 6 bases and J gave up 3 bases; unmatched junction bases: 4.

This clonotype has only a few counts. The chain employs TRBV6-5 and TRBJ1-6; D unclear. CDR3 length: 17 amino acids. Germline CDR1 MNHEY, CDR2 SVGAGI. V was cut by 0 bases and J by 14 bases, with 23 bases left in between. Here the CDR3 reads CASSYSARASLNWALHF. The CDR3 coding sequence is TGTGCCAGCAGTTACTCAGCCCGGGCCTCGTTAAATTGGGCCCTCCACTTT.

This clonotype was found a few times. The genes are TRBV20-1 and TRBJ2-2; 9 positions match TRBD2. After removal of 0 bases from V and 3 bases from J, the junction contained 2 bases not matched to a gene. The CDR3 runs 15 residues. The V gene's germline CDR1 is DFQATT and CDR2 SNEGSKA (reference sequence). DNA of the CDR3: TGCAGTGCTAGAGATATAGCGGGAGACACCGGGGAGCTGTTTTTT. Residues: CSARDIAGDTGELFF.

This clonotype was seen only once. This sequence joins TRBV20-1 and TRBJ2-7; 12 bases align to TRBD2. Looked up from germline, CDR1 is DFQATT and CDR2 is SNEGSKA (reference sequence). With 3 bases clipped from V and 3 bases from J, the junction kept 6 bases outside the gene matches. The CDR3 is made up of 15 amino acids. The CDR3 here is CSASIPTSGSYEQYF. The CDR3 DNA is TGCAGTGCTAGTATACCGACTAGCGGGAGCTACGAGCAGTACTTC.

This clonotype was detected only a few times. The V gene is TRBV20-1, the J gene TRBJ2-7; D may be TRBD1 (6 bases). The CDR3 is 18 amino acids. Germline assignment: CDR1 DFQATT and CDR2 SNEGSKA (reference sequence). Trimming left V 0 bases short and J 1 base short, with 22 bases between. CDR3: CSARDQLWGNTGSYEQYF. CDR3 coding DNA: TGCAGTGCTAGAGATCAGCTTTGGGGGAATACAGGGTCCTACGAGCAGTACTTC.

This clonotype has only a few counts. The chain recombines TRBV24-1 with TRBJ1-5; no definite D call. Germline V gene data show CDR1 as KGHDR and CDR2 as SFDVKD. The V end lost 4 bases, the J end lost 1 base, and 4 bases lay between the germline ends. This CDR3 is built from 13 residues. CDR3 nucleotides: TGTGCCACCAGTGAACGAAGCAATCAGCCCCAGCATTTT. Translating it yields CATSERSNQPQHF.

To note about this clonotype: A much larger clone differs from this one at a single base, so this may be a read error. The chain recombines TRBV7-8 with TRBJ1-2; D is ambiguous. The CDR3 is made up of 15 amino acids. The germline V gene encodes CDR1 SGHVS and CDR2 FQNEAQ. The CDR3: CASSLDIGGGYGHTF. The DNA of the CDR3 is TGTGCCAGCAGCTTAGATATAGGCGGCGGCTATGGCCACACCTTC.

The sample holds a few counts of this clonotype. V and J are TRBV6-5 and TRBJ2-7, with a weak D call TRBD2 (5 bases). Germline V gene lookup returns CDR1 MNHEY and CDR2 SVGAGI. The V and J ends lost 2 bases and 5 bases respectively, with 10 bases between them. This CDR3 spans 13 amino acids. The CDR3 sequence: CASSYRDKDEQYF. As DNA, the CDR3 is TGTGCCAGCAGTTACCGGGATAAGGACGAGCAGTACTTC.

The J gene is TRBJ2-3, the V gene TRBV20-1; 9 nucleotides align to TRBD2. Germline assignment: CDR1 DFQATT and CDR2 SNEGSKA (reference sequence). The CDR3 contains 14 residues. V was pared by 6 bases and J by 1 base, with 5 bases of the junction left unmatched. The CDR3 sequence is CSASSGSRTDTQYF. CDR3 nucleotide sequence: TGCAGTGCCAGTAGCGGGAGTCGCACAGATACGCAGTATTTT.

The chain carries TRBV2 and TRBJ2-7, with D perhaps TRBD1 (5 bases). V was pared by 6 bases and J by 2 bases, with 8 bases between. This CDR3 has 12 amino acids. Germline V CDR1 and CDR2: SNHLY, FYNNEI. The CDR3 sequence is CASRDNTYEQYF. The DNA of the CDR3 is TGTGCCAGCAGGGACAATACCTACGAGCAGTACTTC.

This clonotype was counted a few times. This chain connects TRBV25-1 to TRBJ2-1; D is unclear. V was shortened by 4 bases and J by 7 bases, with 11 bases between the two germline ends. CDR3 length equals 13 residues. Per germline, CDR1 MGHDK and CDR2 SYGVNS. The CDR3 loop is CASSAAPLNEQFF. CDR3 coding DNA: TGTGCCAGCAGTGCCGCGCCTTTGAATGAGCAGTTCTTC. Drawing the rest from reference TRBV25-1 and TRBJ2-1, the complete variable domain is EADIYQTPRYLVIGTGKKITLECSQTMGHDKMYWYQQDPGMELHLIHYSYGVNSTEKGDLSSESTVSRIRTEHFPLTLESARPSHTSQYLCASSAAPLNEQFFGPGTRLTVL.

The chain combines TRBV20-1 with TRBJ2-7, with D perhaps being TRBD1 or TRBD2 (7 bases each). V shed 0 bases and J shed 3 bases, with 15 bases lying between them. Germline CDR1 and CDR2: DFQATT and SNEGSKA (reference sequence). CDR3 size: 15 residues. The CDR3 DNA sequence: TGCAGTGCTAGAGATGGGCTCAGGGGGGGCTACGAGCAGTACTTC. Residues: CSARDGLRGGYEQYF.

This clonotype was counted only a few times. This sequence joins TRBV7-8 and TRBJ2-5, with D possibly matching TRBD1 (7 bases). In germline, CDR1 is SGHVS, CDR2 FQNEAQ. Deletions cut 1 base from V and 0 bases from J, with 12 bases between. This CDR3 contains 16 residues. CDR3 DNA sequence: TGTGCCAGCAGCTTAGTGGAGGGGGCGCACCAAGAGACCCAGTACTTC. It is translated as CASSLVEGAHQETQYF.

The gene calls are TRBV7-3 and TRBJ2-3, with a possible D match to TRBD2 (6 bases). Germline lookup yields CDR1 SGHTA and CDR2 FQGTGA. There are 14 residues in the CDR3. V was shortened by 5 bases and J by 3 bases, with 12 bases between the two germline ends. CDR3 in amino acids: CASSPGLGTDTQYF. Written as DNA, the CDR3 is TGTGCCAGCAGCCCGGGACTCGGAACAGATACGCAGTATTTT.

The chain joins TRBV19 to TRBJ2-3, with 8 bases lining up with TRBD1. CDR3 length equals 16 residues. Germline lookup yields CDR1 LNHDA and CDR2 SQIVND (reference sequence). The trim removed 5 bases at V and 0 bases at J, leaving 7 bases unmatched. This CDR3 is CASSAIQGVSTDTQYF. The CDR3 region has the DNA TGTGCCAGTAGTGCGATACAGGGGGTAAGCACAGATACGCAGTATTTT.

The chain has TRBV15 and TRBJ2-3, with a weak D call TRBD1 (6 bases). CDR1 and CDR2 from the germline V gene are LNHNV and YYDKDF (reference sequence). The CDR3 contains 14 residues. V gave up 6 bases and J gave up 0 bases, with 10 bases separating them. The DNA of the CDR3 is TGTGCCACCAGGGCACAGGGAAGCACAGATACGCAGTATTTT. As protein: CATRAQGSTDTQYF.

This clonotype occurred a few times. The genes are TRBV20-1 and TRBJ1-2; TRBD1 might be the D (5 bases). The germline CDR1 and CDR2 sequences are DFQATT and SNEGSKA (reference sequence). V was shortened by 6 bases and J by 7 bases, with 21 bases between the two germline ends. The CDR3 has 14 residues. CDR3 sequence: CSAPQGSISGGYTF. In DNA form, the CDR3 reads TGCAGTGCCCCCCAGGGTTCCATCTCCGGTGGCTACACCTTC.

The J gene is TRBJ2-7, the V gene TRBV6-1; 7 nucleotides line up with TRBD1. The ends lost 0 bases at V and 2 bases at J; junction bases unmatched: 4. The CDR3 contains 15 residues. Per germline, CDR1 MNHNS and CDR2 SASEGT. The CDR3 bases are TGTGCCAGCAGTGAAGCGACAGGGCCTACCTACGAGCAGTACTTC. Translation: CASSEATGPTYEQYF.

The V call is TRBV19, the J call TRBJ2-7; tentative D call: TRBD2 (5 bases). CDR1 and CDR2 from the germline V gene are LNHDA and SQIVND (reference sequence). This CDR3 region has 14 residues. V gave up 3 bases and J gave up 3 bases, with 12 bases separating them. The CDR3 protein is CASSILFGGYEQYF. Written as DNA, the CDR3 is TGTGCCAGTAGTATCCTGTTTGGAGGCTACGAGCAGTACTTC.

The chain has TRBV20-1 and TRBJ2-1, with TRBD2 matching over 7 bases. V lost 3 bases and J lost 8; bases outside the gene matches: 10. The germline V gene has CDR1 DFQATT and CDR2 SNEGSKA (reference sequence). The CDR3 sequence is 14 residues long. CDR3 nucleotides: TGCAGTGCTAGTGGGGGGGATCCCTGGGATGAGCAGTTCTTC. Residues: CSASGGDPWDEQFF.

This clonotype was recorded a few times. The chain couples TRBV4-1 to TRBJ1-5; the D is unclear. CDR3 length equals 16 residues. The V gene's germline CDR1 is MGHRA and CDR2 YSYEKL. Trimming shortened V by 4 bases and J by 2 bases, and 15 bases separated the two germline ends. The CDR3 bases are TGCGCCAGCAGCCCGCGTGTTGGACCGGGCAATCAGCCCCAGCATTTT. It translates to CASSPRVGPGNQPQHF.

This clonotype has just a few counts. This chain joins TRBV20-1 and TRBJ2-5; D may be TRBD1 (6 bases). The CDR3 length is 15 residues. Looked up from germline, CDR1 is DFQATT and CDR2 is SNEGSKA (reference sequence). Trimming cost V 0 bases and J 1 base, with 12 bases left between them. The CDR3 nucleotides read TGCAGTGCTAGAGACTTTGACAGGACCCAAGAGACCCAGTACTTC. Its protein is CSARDFDRTQETQYF.

The chain joins TRBV28 to TRBJ2-2, with D maybe TRBD2 (6 bases). The V end lost 7 bases, the J end lost 2 bases, and 20 bases lay between the germline ends. This CDR3 is built from 17 residues. Germline V CDR1 and CDR2: MDHEN, SYDVKM. CDR3 DNA sequence: TGTGCCAGCAAACCTTCACGGCGGGACTTTAACACCGGGGAGCTGTTTTTT. It is translated as CASKPSRRDFNTGELFF.

A few counts support this clonotype. The chain links TRBV20-1 to TRBJ2-3, with D hard to call. CDR3 length equals 13 residues. V was trimmed by 6 bases and J by 6 bases, leaving 16 bases between them. Germline CDR1 reads DFQATT; CDR2 reads SNEGSKA (reference sequence). The CDR3 here is CSAPPPDRDTQYF. CDR3 nucleotides: TGCAGTGCACCACCACCTGATAGGGATACGCAGTATTTT.

The chain joins TRBV24-1 to TRBJ2-1, with TRBD2 as a possible D gene (6 bases). Looked up from germline, CDR1 is KGHDR and CDR2 is SFDVKD. Between the trimmed V and J ends, which lost 1 base and 7 bases, there was a span of 7 bases. The CDR3 is made up of 13 amino acids. The CDR3 DNA sequence: TGTGCCACCAGTGATTTTCGGGGGAATGAGCAGTTCTTC. Protein: CATSDFRGNEQFF.